This T cell receptor (beta chain) comes out of a study of T cell responses to AZD1222 COVID-19 vaccine. Points from the study as a whole: Per reports, nearly half of all spike-specific TCRs target regions that are unmutated in variants. Repertoire sampling was restricted to post-peak T cell response timepoints. The donor cohort was predominantly white British with a female majority, and clonal diversity may have been underestimated.

Assay used: immunoSEQ multiplex PCR; TCRdb lists only in-frame clones, some missing. The data contain 200,000 or so clones, around 88% of them singletons. The CDR3 length is 14 residues. Germline CDR1 MNHEY, CDR2 SMNVEV (reference sequence). Between the trimmed V and J ends, which lost 5 bases and 0 bases, there was a span of 8 bases. A remark on this clone: Its antigen remains unidentified.

The chain has TRBV27 and TRBJ2-1; D gene uncertain. The sequencing used peripheral blood, collected on day 0 of AZD1222 vaccination. This clonotype originated in an adult in good health. The CDR3 DNA reads as TGTGCCAGCAGTGTGGGGAACTCCTACAATGAGCAGTTCTTC. Its protein is CASSVGNSYNEQFF.